The 17 T cell receptor beta chains presented below share a single source sample, sequenced in a study of blood T cells in healthy people across ages. The authors ran a second PCR of roughly 6 to 12 cycles using a sample-barcoded 5' primer and a J-beta primer mix. TCRdb processed the 5' RACE reads anew with MiXCR; each CDR3 protein has one entry. Seen here are some 640,000 distinct CDR3 sequences, less than 35% observed once, and the top ten hold around 14%. Source material: blood. The receptor set was obtained from a woman aged 80 or older in good health.

Turning to this clonotype: This sequence may be a read error, since a much larger clone differs from it by one base. In nucleotides, the CDR3 is TGTGCCACCAGCAGAGATGGGGGCGGCGAGCAGTACTTC. This sequence encodes CATSRDGGGEQYF. The chain recombines TRBV15 with TRBJ2-7; possibly TRBD1 for D (6 bases). The germline V gene has CDR1 LNHNV and CDR2 YYDKDF (reference sequence). V was cut by 0 bases and J by 6 bases, with 9 bases left in between. The CDR3 has 13 residues.

This clonotype appeared many times. The rearrangement uses TRBV7-2 and TRBJ2-1; 13 bases agree with TRBD2. With V trimmed by 5 bases and J by 5 bases, 3 bases remained unmatched. CDR1 SGHTA and CDR2 FQGNSA come from the germline V gene. The CDR3 has 15 residues. The CDR3 nucleotides read TGTGCCAGCAGCGTCACTAGCGGGGGGGACAATGAGCAGTTCTTC. Its translation: CASSVTSGGDNEQFF.

The sample holds a few counts of this clonotype. The chain employs TRBV12-3 or TRBV12-4 and TRBJ1-1; D gene ambiguous. The CDR3 runs to 15 residues. V lost 6 bases, J lost 1 base, and 15 bases lay in between. DNA for the CDR3: TGTGCCAGCAGCCGACCGAGGACGGCGAACACTGAAGCTTTCTTT. Translated, it gives CASSRPRTANTEAFF.

This clonotype was counted ten times or more. The chain is built from TRBV12-3 or TRBV12-4 and TRBJ2-7, with 9 bases aligning to TRBD1. The CDR3 extends over 15 amino acids. V gave up 6 bases and J gave up 0 bases; unmatched junction bases: 6. CDR3 in amino acids: CASRKTGGSSYEQYF. The CDR3 DNA follows: TGTGCCAGCAGGAAGACAGGGGGAAGCTCCTACGAGCAGTACTTC.

This clonotype was seen a handful of times. Sequence at one end of the junction differs from germline and may be a read error. The CDR3 nucleotides read TGTGCCGGCAGCTCCCGCCCGACAGGAACTACGGTCGAGCAGTACTTC. It specifies CAGSSRPTGTTVEQYF. The rearrangement links TRBV9 to TRBJ2-7; tentatively, D is TRBD1 (6 bases). Germline assignment: CDR1 SGDLS and CDR2 YYNGEE. The CDR3 is 16 residues long. Full variable domain (rest looked up from reference TRBV9 and TRBJ2-7): DSGVTQTPKHLITATGQRVTLRCSPRSGDLSVYWYQQSLDQGLQFLIQYYNGEERAKGNILERFSAQQFPDLHSELNLSSLELGDSALYFCAGSSRPTGTTVEQYFGPGTRLTVT.

Regarding this clonotype: A read error is possible here, since a much larger clone lies one base away. This chain connects TRBV24-1 to TRBJ2-7; 13 nucleotides align to TRBD2. Looked up from germline, CDR1 is KGHDR and CDR2 is SFDVKD. The CDR3 runs 16 residues. The CDR3 DNA is TGTGCCGCCAGTGGACGGACTAGCGGGAGCTACAATGAGCAGTACTTC. Encoded protein: CAASGRTSGSYNEQYF.

As for this clonotype: A single base separates this from a much larger clone, so it may be a read error. The V call is TRBV5-1, the J call TRBJ1-6; D remains ambiguous. The CDR3 is made up of 15 amino acids. Looked up from germline, CDR1 is SGHRS and CDR2 is YFSETQ. Written as DNA, the CDR3 is TGCGCCAGCAGCTTTAAGAGGGATCGGTATTCACCCCCCCACTTT. Translation gives CASSFKRDRYSPPHF. The variable domain in full, completed from reference TRBV5-1 and TRBJ1-6, reads KAGVTQTPRYLIKTRGQQVTLSCSPISGHRSVSWYQQTPGQGLQFLFEYFSETQRNKGNFPGRFSGRQFSNSRSEMNVSTLELGDSALYLCASSFKRDRYSPPHFGNGTRLTVT.

Only a few counts were recorded for this clonotype. Since a much larger clone is just one base distant, this may be a read error. This sequence joins TRBV7-2 and TRBJ2-1; 7 nucleotides align to TRBD2. The J call may be incorrect, as the DNA end agrees better with TRBJ2-7. Germline loops: CDR1 SGHTA, CDR2 FQGNSA. The CDR3 is 13 amino acids. The CDR3 loop reads CASSSGMYNEQYF. CDR3 in DNA: TGTGCCAGCAGCAGCGGGATGTACAATGAGCAGTACTTC.

This clonotype was detected only a few times. A read error may be the cause here, since a much bigger clone is one base away. The chain carries TRBV6-2 or TRBV6-3 and TRBJ1-5; TRBD1 is a possible D gene (6 bases). Germline V gene lookup returns CDR1 MNHEY and CDR2 SVGEGT. The CDR3 length is 17 residues. The CDR3 DNA sequence: TGTGCCAGCAGCTACGAGACAGGTTCTGGGGTCAATCGGCCCCAGCATTTT. Translated: CASSYETGSGVNRPQHF.

Concerning this clonotype: It may be a read error: a sequence one base away is much more abundant. The chain joins TRBV20-1 to TRBJ1-5, with 7 bases fitting TRBD1. This CDR3 is built from 16 residues. Germline V gives CDR1 DFQATT, CDR2 SNEGSKA (reference sequence). With 4 bases clipped from V and 0 bases from J, the junction kept 9 bases outside the gene matches. CDR3 DNA: TGCAGTGCTAAATCGTACGGACAGGATAGCAATCAGCCCCAGCATTTT. Encoded protein: CSAKSYGQDSNQPQHF.

This clonotype was detected ten times or more. The CDR3 reads CASSFRDTTSGYTF. In nucleotides, the CDR3 is TGTGCCAGCAGCTTCCGGGACACTACCTCTGGCTACACCTTC. This chain connects TRBV7-2 to TRBJ1-2; a weak D match, TRBD1 (6 bases). The CDR3 spans 14 residues. Trimming stripped 3 bases from V and 7 bases from J, with 15 bases between. Looked up from germline, CDR1 is SGHTA and CDR2 is FQGNSA.

This clonotype was picked up many times. The chain is built from TRBV20-1 and TRBJ2-7; TRBD1 matches at 10 bases. The CDR3 is made up of 15 amino acids. V shed 0 bases, J shed 3 bases, and the junction held 5 bases outside the gene matches. CDR1 is DFQATT and CDR2 is SNEGSKA in the germline V gene (reference sequence). CDR3 DNA: TGCAGTGCTAGAGATCCGGGACAGGGGATCTACGAGCAGTACTTC. It yields the protein CSARDPGQGIYEQYF.

A remark on this clonotype: This may come from a read error, since a much larger clone is one base off. The chain carries TRBV12-3 or TRBV12-4 and TRBJ2-7; no clear D. Deletions cut 6 bases from V and 2 bases from J, with 26 bases between. This CDR3 is 18 amino acids long. The CDR3 region is CASSPFPRDGVTAYEQYF. DNA for the CDR3: TGTGCCAGCAGCCCCTTCCCGCGTGATGGGGTCACCGCCTACGAGCAGTACTTC.

Comment on this clonotype: Since a much larger clone is just one base distant, this may be a read error. No conserved phenylalanine or tryptophan ends this CDR3, so it is likely a read error. This chain connects TRBV4-3 to TRBJ2-5; D may be TRBD1 (5 bases). Germline V gene lookup returns CDR1 LGHNA and CDR2 YSLEER. There are 13 residues in the CDR3. Trimming stripped 8 bases from V and 1 base from J, with 11 bases between. This CDR3 reads CASAPTVQETQYV. The CDR3 coding sequence is TGCGCCAGCGCGCCGACAGTCCAAGAGACCCAGTACGTC.

This chain joins TRBV11-3 and TRBJ1-1, with D unclear. The germline V gene has CDR1 SGHNT and CDR2 YENEEA. The CDR3 is 14 amino acids. V shed 3 bases and J shed 1 base, with 9 bases lying between them. CDR3 amino acids: CASSFRAENTEAFF. CDR3 in DNA: TGTGCCAGCAGCTTCCGAGCGGAGAACACTGAAGCTTTCTTT.

This clonotype was counted many times. The rearrangement uses TRBV20-1 and TRBJ2-1, with 14 nucleotides matching TRBD2. The CDR3 sequence is 14 residues long. CDR1 and CDR2 from the germline V gene are DFQATT and SNEGSKA (reference sequence). Trimming took 6 bases from V and 10 from J; bases not matched to a gene: 8. DNA for the CDR3: TGCAGTGCCCAGACTAGCGGGGGGGCCGGGGAGCAGTTCTTC. It specifies CSAQTSGGAGEQFF.

This clonotype was observed a handful of times. One base away lies a much larger clone, so this may be a sequencing read error. DNA for the CDR3: TGTGCCACCAGCAGAGGCCGGGACAGGGGGTCAACTAATGAAAAACGGTTTTTT. This translates into CATSRGRDRGSTNEKRFF. The chain is built from TRBV15 and TRBJ1-4; 11 bases line up with TRBD1. The CDR3 spans 18 residues. Per the germline V gene, CDR1 is LNHNV and CDR2 is YYDKDF (reference sequence).